One TCR beta chain is described in this entry. The data were obtained in a study of T cells in Graves' hyperthyroidism and ophthalmopathy. Trimming cost V 5 bases and J 1 base, with 12 bases left between them. The CDR3 extends over 14 amino acids. Germline V CDR1 and CDR2: SGHVS, FQNEAQ. Blood was drawn at first hyperthyroidism diagnosis, before any ophthalmopathy symptoms. RNA transcripts provided the source from which TCR beta CDR3 regions were amplified. Carried out on the TCR CDR3, a first-round RT-PCR used the HTBI primer set. TCRdb reanalysed the multiplex PCR reads using MiXCR and keeps one entry per CDR3 protein. The sample includes hundreds of thousands of distinct CDR3 sequences, less than 30% of them seen just once.

V and J are TRBV7-8 and TRBJ2-7; D is tentatively TRBD1 or TRBD2 (5 bases each). Sequenced material: blood. The receptor comes from a man aged 35 to 55 with Graves' hyperthyroidism that later progressed to Graves' ophthalmopathy. CDR3 amino acids: CASSDPGASYEQYF. In DNA form, the CDR3 reads TGTGCCAGCAGCGACCCCGGGGCGTCCTACGAGCAGTACTTC. Using reference TRBV7-8 and TRBJ2-7 for the parts outside the CDR3, the full variable domain is GAGVSQSPRYKVAKRGQDVALRCDPISGHVSLFWYQQALGQGPEFLTYFQNEAQLDKSGLPSDRFFAERPEGSVSTLKIQRTQQEDSAVYLCASSDPGASYEQYFGPGTRLTVT.